The T cell receptor (beta chain) described here comes from a study of blood T cell repertoires in COVID-19 (dated by TCRdb to the early 2020s). Regarding the complete study: The collaborator samples originated in the United States, Italy and Spain and spanned the acute and convalescent phases of COVID-19. The prospective study material was composed of cDNA or gDNA derived from T cells, B-cell-depleted T cells, or PBMCs. Samples were obtained from the ongoing ImmuneRACE study (first 160 participants) and from about 1,300 subjects provided by 6 global collaborators. HLA class I and class II types, where available, came from metadata supplied by the sample provider rather than from assay-based typing. The sample metadata nearly always contained a de-identified subject ID, COVID-19 status, age in years and sex. Subjects who had been exposed to COVID-19, were actively infected with it, or had recovered from it provided the deeply sampled blood TCRbeta repertoires that made up the dataset. The repertoires were released in a freely available public database intended as a resource for research on the immune response to SARS-CoV-2.

Overall results and qualifications from the work: The quantity of clinical and demographic metadata differed by source and by participant and was supplied without curation.

CDR1 and CDR2 (MGHRA, YSYEKL) derive from the germline V gene. Trimming accounts for 4 bases at V and 0 bases at J, while the number of junction bases matched to no gene is 8. The CDR3 has 17 amino acids, counting the end cysteine and phenylalanine. The entry retains the CDR3 DNA only, 51 bases that are in frame from base 1. Whole blood was collected in K2EDTA tubes by collaborating institutions according to the institutions' own protocols. Collaborator samples were shipped for TCRbeta analysis as frozen whole blood, isolated PBMCs, or DNA extracted from either sample type. A word on this clone: Its antigen remains undetermined. Base-call qualities are not available, and no considerably larger clone is one nucleotide away.

TCRbeta CDR3 regions were amplified from genomic DNA by means of the immunoSEQ Assay, a bias-controlled multiplex PCR. On the study's bioinformatics: Nucleated cell counts per sample were estimated from amplification of reference gene primers within the assay. Sequence reads were collapsed and filtered to measure the absolute abundance of every unique TCRbeta CDR3 rearrangement. For each sample, productive Simpson clonality was calculated by taking the square root of Simpson's diversity index across productive rearrangements. TCRdb's version of the immuneACCESS table is confined to in-frame rearrangements and falls short of the full clone set. An unresolved V gene accounts for under half of the shortfall where checked; the remainder is of unknown origin. V and J calls and clone size follow that table, whereas D and trimming were derived from the DNA. Here the sample has 100,000 to 150,000 clones; roughly 89% occur a single time. The top ten clonotypes cover almost 4.5% of the sample.

Sequenced sample: peripheral blood. The chain employs TRBV4-1 and TRBJ1-3; the junction holds 8 bases that match TRBD1. The source is a man aged 40-49 years with acute or convalescent COVID-19. The CDR3 amino acid sequence is: CASSRQGLVISGNTIYF. In nucleotide form, the sequence is TGCGCCAGCAGCCGACAGGGGTTGGTGATCTCTGGAAACACCATATATTTT.